Each of the 25 T cell receptor beta chains below was sequenced from the same sample in a study of monozygotic twins with inflammatory bowel disease (dated by TCRdb to between 2017 and 2020). The library was obtained by 5' RACE. Sequencing took place on an Illumina HiSeq 2500. The reads underwent TCRdb reprocessing, giving one record for each CDR3 protein sequence and no DNA. The sample table holds about 380,000 distinct CDR3 sequences. The ten largest clones capture about 2.5% of the sample. Sequenced input: blood. The origin of the receptors is a human donor with ulcerative colitis or Crohn's disease, or a healthy co-twin of an affected twin (not recorded which).

The chain employs TRBV24-1 and TRBJ2-1. Germline CDR1 reads KGHDR; CDR2 reads SFDVKD. This CDR3 region has 17 residues. The CDR3 loop reads CATSDSTPTSSYNEQFF.

The chain employs TRBV5-1 and TRBJ2-3. The CDR3 runs 15 residues. CDR1 and CDR2 from the germline V gene are SGHRS and YFSETQ. CDR3 region: CASSLDPDGTDTQYF.

The chain carries TRBV29-1 and TRBJ1-1; TCRdb picks TRBD1, but there is no DNA to check that call. Germline lookup yields CDR1 SQVTM and CDR2 ANQGSEA. The CDR3 has 13 amino acids. CDR3 protein: CSAGRDKNTEAFF.

The V gene is TRBV6-2 or TRBV6-3, the J gene TRBJ1-1; the TCRdb D gene call, TRBD1, has no DNA to confirm it. Germline CDR1 MNHEY, CDR2 SVGEGT. The CDR3 has 13 amino acids. CDR3 sequence reads: CASSFGGSNEAFF.

The V and J genes are TRBV5-1 and TRBJ2-7. CDR3 size: 17 residues. The germline V gene encodes CDR1 SGHRS and CDR2 YFSETQ. CDR3: CASSLGFMEGGSYEQYF.

This chain links TRBV27 with TRBJ2-1; TCRdb's D gene call, TRBD1, goes unchecked for lack of DNA. The germline gives CDR1 MNHEY, CDR2 SMNVEV (reference sequence). The CDR3 covers 17 residues. CDR3 sequence: CASRPSARGDLYNEQFF.

The chain uses TRBV5-1 and TRBJ2-3. This CDR3 has 15 residues. CDR1 and CDR2 from the germline V gene are SGHRS and YFSETQ. The CDR3 is CASSPHRVGTDTQYF.

The chain links TRBV5-6 to TRBJ2-3; TCRdb returns TRBD1, unconfirmable since there is no DNA. This CDR3 spans 17 amino acids. Germline V gene data show CDR1 as SGHDT and CDR2 as YYEEEE. The CDR3 protein is CASSPERGTGVTDTQYF. The full variable domain, its missing parts supplied by reference TRBV5-6 and TRBJ2-3, is DAGVTQSPTHLIKTRGQQVTLRCSPKSGHDTVSWYQQALGQGPQFIFQYYEEEERQRGNFPDRFSGHQFPNYSSELNVNALLLGDSALYLCASSPERGTGVTDTQYFGPGTRLTVL.

The chain uses TRBV20-1 and TRBJ2-2; lacking DNA, the TRBD1 call made by TCRdb goes unchecked. Germline CDR1 and CDR2: DFQATT and SNEGSKA (reference sequence). This CDR3 is built from 16 residues. CDR3 sequence: CSATGTGPANTGELFF.

The chain uses TRBV5-1 and TRBJ1-4; as DNA is missing, the TRBD1 call by TCRdb cannot be tested. The CDR3 totals 14 residues. Germline CDR1 and CDR2: SGHRS and YFSETQ. The CDR3 here is CASSQLTGPEKLFF. The full variable domain, its missing parts supplied by reference TRBV5-1 and TRBJ1-4, is KAGVTQTPRYLIKTRGQQVTLSCSPISGHRSVSWYQQTPGQGLQFLFEYFSETQRNKGNFPGRFSGRQFSNSRSEMNVSTLELGDSALYLCASSQLTGPEKLFFGSGTQLSVL.

The CDR3 reads CASSLEGTIGGYTF. The chain carries TRBV7-2 and TRBJ1-2; TCRdb selects TRBD1, and the lack of DNA leaves this call unchecked. The germline CDR1 and CDR2 sequences are SGHTA and FQGNSA. There are 14 residues in the CDR3.

The genes are TRBV20-1 and TRBJ2-1; lacking DNA, the TRBD1 call made by TCRdb goes unchecked. CDR1 is DFQATT and CDR2 is SNEGSKA in the germline V gene (reference sequence). The CDR3 runs 13 residues. The CDR3 region is CSARDRWGDEQFF.

V gene TRBV7-2 combines with J gene TRBJ2-7; TCRdb selects TRBD2, and the lack of DNA leaves this call unchecked. The CDR3 is 14 amino acids. Looked up from germline, CDR1 is SGHTA and CDR2 is FQGNSA. CDR3 amino acids: CASSAGTSNYEQYF.

CDR3 region: CASSLDIQYGYTF. The chain employs TRBV5-1 and TRBJ1-2. The germline V gene has CDR1 SGHRS and CDR2 YFSETQ. CDR3 size: 13 residues.

The V gene is TRBV27, the J gene TRBJ2-7; TCRdb's assignment of TRBD1 cannot be checked, as there is no DNA. Germline CDR1 is MNHEY and CDR2 is SMNVEV (reference sequence). The CDR3 runs to 16 residues. CDR3 sequence: CASSNIGRDISYEQYF.

The chain links TRBV11-2 to TRBJ2-7; checking the TCRdb D call of TRBD1 is not possible without DNA. CDR1 is SGHAT and CDR2 is FQNNGV in the germline V gene. This CDR3 has 15 residues. The CDR3 reads CASSLLGASLGEQYF.

The chain recombines TRBV20-1 with TRBJ2-7; no DNA is available, so the TRBD1 call from TCRdb remains unchecked. CDR1 is DFQATT and CDR2 is SNEGSKA in the germline V gene (reference sequence). The CDR3 loop spans 15 amino acids. This CDR3 is CSARPPVGGSYEQYF.

The chain couples TRBV21-1 to TRBJ2-4; TCRdb proposes TRBD1, but this gene call is untestable without DNA. TRBV21-1 is tagged as a pseudogene. The CDR3 is 15 residues long. Here the CDR3 reads CASSNRGQGQNIQYF.

The gene calls are TRBV6-5 and TRBJ2-7; with no DNA, the TCRdb D assignment of TRBD1 cannot be verified. The CDR3 is made up of 13 amino acids. Germline assignment: CDR1 MNHEY and CDR2 SVGAGI. The CDR3 here is CASSYGTLYEQYF.

V gene TRBV3-1 combines with J gene TRBJ2-3; the D call from TCRdb, TRBD1, cannot be confirmed without DNA. Germline V CDR1 and CDR2: LGHDT, YNNKEL (reference sequence). The CDR3 covers 14 residues. The CDR3 loop is CASRFQGETDTQYF.

V is TRBV4-3 and J is TRBJ2-1; with no DNA, the TCRdb D assignment of TRBD1 cannot be verified. Germline CDR1 LGHNA, CDR2 YSLEER. CDR3 size: 13 residues. The CDR3 sequence: CASSDVPRTEQFF.

V usage is TRBV15 and J usage is TRBJ1-1. The length of the CDR3 is 15 residues. Germline lookup yields CDR1 LNHNV and CDR2 YYDKDF (reference sequence). This chain's CDR3 is CATSRGPSLNTEAFF.

The CDR3 sequence: CASSLAGQGAVDQYF. The chain has TRBV7-9 and TRBJ2-7; TCRdb picks TRBD1, but there is no DNA to check that call. This CDR3 has 15 residues. Germline CDR1 SEHNR, CDR2 FQNEAQ (reference sequence).

The V and J genes are TRBV5-1 and TRBJ2-7; TCRdb returns TRBD2, unconfirmable since there is no DNA. This CDR3 is built from 16 residues. Looked up from germline, CDR1 is SGHRS and CDR2 is YFSETQ. The CDR3 is CASSLPGTSGASEQYF. The full variable domain, rest sourced from reference TRBV5-1 and TRBJ2-7, is KAGVTQTPRYLIKTRGQQVTLSCSPISGHRSVSWYQQTPGQGLQFLFEYFSETQRNKGNFPGRFSGRQFSNSRSEMNVSTLELGDSALYLCASSLPGTSGASEQYFGPGTRLTVT.

The chain is built from TRBV5-4 and TRBJ2-2; TCRdb proposes TRBD1, but this gene call is untestable without DNA. Germline V gene lookup returns CDR1 SGHNT and CDR2 YYREEE (reference sequence). CDR3 length: 14 residues. The CDR3 spells CASSLGQDTGELFF.